The 6 T cell receptor beta chains below come from one sample, sequenced in a study of circulating tumor DNA in untreated peripheral T-cell lymphoma. Profiling relied on immunoSEQ multiplex PCR, and the TCRdb table lists in-frame clones only, not all of them. The data show just over 6,500 clones, 50% to 75% seen once. Sequencing used tumor tissue. These receptors all come from a human donor with peripheral T-cell lymphoma.

This chain links TRBV6-8 with TRBJ1-2, with 7 bases identical to TRBD1. The CDR3 covers 13 residues. V was pared by 10 bases and J by 5 bases, with 10 bases of the junction left unmatched. CDR1 and CDR2 from the germline V gene are MNHGY and SAAAGT. This CDR3 is CAILGQFGYGYTF. The CDR3, as DNA: TGTGCCATTCTGGGACAGTTCGGGTATGGCTACACCTTC.

The rearrangement joins TRBV6-8 to TRBJ1-1; 7 positions agree with TRBD1. Germline V CDR1 and CDR2: MNHGY, SAAAGT. V dropped 6 bases and J dropped 5; count of bases not matched to a gene: 9. The CDR3 sequence is 14 residues long. In nucleotides, the CDR3 is TGTGCCAGCAGCCGATCGACAGGGCGAACTGAAGCTTTCTTT. Translation gives CASSRSTGRTEAFF.

In its sample, this clone was seen a few times. This sequence joins TRBV11-3 and TRBJ1-2; 8 nucleotides agree with TRBD1. CDR1 and CDR2 from the germline V gene are SGHNT and YENEEA. After removal of 4 bases from V and 5 bases from J, the junction contained 9 bases not matched to a gene. The CDR3 is made up of 15 amino acids. In nucleotides, the CDR3 is TGTGCCAGCAGCTATTATGATGGACAGGGTTATGGCTACACCTTC. It codes for CASSYYDGQGYGYTF.

Concerning this clone itself: A junction boundary mismatches the germline segment, possibly from a read error. The chain uses TRBV7-6 and TRBJ2-5; D unresolved. This CDR3 has 15 amino acids. Germline assignment: CDR1 SGHVS and CDR2 FNYEAQ. CDR3 residues: CASSPSSTHGETQYF. In DNA, the CDR3 is TGTGCTAGCAGCCCCAGCTCTACCCACGGGGAGACCCAGTACTTC.

The chain links TRBV6-8 to TRBJ2-1; 8 bases agree with TRBD1. The V gene end was trimmed by 7 bases and the J gene end by 6 bases; junction bases not matched to a gene: 8. This CDR3 is 14 amino acids long. Looked up from germline, CDR1 is MNHGY and CDR2 is SAAAGT. Written as DNA, the CDR3 is TGTGCCAGCAATGACAGAACAGGGGGCAATGAGCAGTTCTTC. This gives the protein CASNDRTGGNEQFF.

This chain joins TRBV4-1 and TRBJ2-7; D is unresolved. V lost 0 bases and J 2 bases, leaving 8 bases between the germline ends. The CDR3 is made up of 14 amino acids. The V gene's germline CDR1 is MGHRA and CDR2 YSYEKL. The CDR3 loop is CASSQDRQTYEQYF. The CDR3 DNA reads TGCGCCAGCAGCCAAGACCGCCAAACCTACGAGCAGTACTTC.